The clone carrying this T cell receptor (beta chain) has at least ten counts. Its antigen is as yet unknown. This CDR3 is 12 amino acids long. V was shortened by 1 base and J by 4 bases, with 4 bases between the two germline ends. From germline, CDR1 is SEHNR and CDR2 FQNEAQ (reference sequence). This specimen belongs to a study of CD8 T cells in ankylosing spondylitis. Using quantitative 5'-RACE with molecular barcodes, the authors made TCR beta libraries. TCRdb passed the 5' RACE reads through MiXCR, listing each CDR3 protein once. The sample shows more than 600,000 distinct CDR3 sequences, under 20% of them seen only once. The study's findings and limits: Among TCR beta sequences, a motif of several highly homologous variants appeared characteristic of ankylosing spondylitis blood.

This receptor was taken from a male donor with ankylosing spondylitis. The material sequenced was blood, either unsorted or a sorted T cell fraction (not recorded which). This sequence joins TRBV7-9 and TRBJ1-1; D unclear. CDR3 residues: CASSLGVTEAFF. DNA of the CDR3: TGTGCCAGCAGCTTAGGGGTCACTGAAGCTTTCTTT.